The 14 T cell receptor beta chains reported below all come from one sample, sequenced in a study of early T cells in non-severe SARS-CoV-2 infection. Each CDR3 protein is one row after TCRdb ran MiXCR on the 5' RACE reads. The profile shows 60,000 to 75,000 distinct CDR3 sequences, roughly 4.5% of them singletons. This specimen was whole blood, taken at baseline. All receptors come from an adult who was a healthcare worker with PCR-confirmed SARS-CoV-2 infection or an uninfected control (not recorded which). The donor label of this sample is uncertain.

The sample holds a few counts of this clonotype. This chain connects TRBV25-1 to TRBJ2-7, with D perhaps TRBD1 (5 bases). Trimming cost V 6 bases and J 7 bases, with 13 bases left between them. Looked up from germline, CDR1 is MGHDK and CDR2 is SYGVNS. The CDR3 covers 12 residues. The CDR3 loop reads CASSDMGREQYF. CDR3 nucleotide sequence: TGTGCCAGCAGCGACATGGGGCGAGAGCAGTACTTC.

The sample holds a few counts of this clonotype. The V gene is TRBV27, the J gene TRBJ1-1, with a weak D call TRBD1 (6 bases). Per the germline V gene, CDR1 is MNHEY and CDR2 is SMNVEV (reference sequence). This CDR3 is 15 amino acids long. V dropped 1 base and J dropped 0 bases, with 9 bases sitting between them. The CDR3 DNA follows: TGTGCCAGCAGTTTATGGGGGCAAATGAACACTGAAGCTTTCTTT. It encodes CASSLWGQMNTEAFF.

This clonotype was observed a few times. CDR3 DNA: TGTGCCAGCAGTCAAAGACTAGCGGGGGGCACAGATACGCAGTATTTT. This gives the protein CASSQRLAGGTDTQYF. The chain is built from TRBV4-2 and TRBJ2-3, with 12 bases fitting TRBD2. There are 16 residues in the CDR3. Germline lookup yields CDR1 LGHNA and CDR2 YNFKEQ. J was trimmed by 1 base and V by 6 bases; bases with no gene match: 5.

This clonotype occurred a few times. The chain links TRBV19 to TRBJ1-4; unclear D gene. Germline CDR1 reads LNHDA; CDR2 reads SQIVND (reference sequence). V was shortened by 4 bases and J by 8 bases, with 20 bases between the two germline ends. This CDR3 is built from 16 residues. CDR3 DNA: TGTGCCAGTAGTAGCTTCTGGAGCTCAGGCTCCGAAAAACTGTTTTTT. Translation: CASSSFWSSGSEKLFF.

This clonotype occurred a few times. The V and J genes are TRBV20-1 and TRBJ2-3; D call uncertain. V lost 3 bases and J lost 4, with 14 bases in between. The germline V gene encodes CDR1 DFQATT and CDR2 SNEGSKA (reference sequence). The CDR3 totals 14 residues. The CDR3 nucleotides are TGCAGTGCTAGGGAGACATCCCGGGCAGATACGCAGTATTTT. As protein: CSARETSRADTQYF.

The table lists this clonotype with many counts. The V call is TRBV12-3 or TRBV12-4, the J call TRBJ1-6; D gene unclear. This CDR3 has 14 residues. V was pared by 1 base and J by 8 bases, with 9 bases between. The CDR3 sequence is CASSLGWSDSPLHF. Here the CDR3 DNA reads TGTGCCAGCAGTTTAGGGTGGTCGGATTCACCCCTCCACTTT.

This clonotype was seen repeatedly, ten times or more. This chain connects TRBV11-3 to TRBJ1-1; D unresolved. This CDR3 region has 14 residues. With 1 base removed from V and 5 bases from J, the gap between germline ends came to 11 bases. Per germline, CDR1 SGHNT and CDR2 YENEEA. The CDR3: CASSLGGEGTEAFF. The CDR3 DNA reads TGTGCCAGCAGCTTAGGAGGCGAAGGTACTGAAGCTTTCTTT.

In regard to this clonotype: A clone one base away is much larger, so this may be a read error. The chain couples TRBV12-3 or TRBV12-4 to TRBJ1-3, with D hard to call. The CDR3 contains 14 residues. Trimming pared 3 bases from V and 0 bases from J, leaving 6 bases between. CDR3 coding DNA: TGTGCCAGCAGTTTCGTCGGCTCTGGAAACACCATATATTTT. Its translation is CASSFVGSGNTIYF.

The table lists this clonotype with many counts. The rearrangement uses TRBV6-1 and TRBJ2-1; either TRBD1 or TRBD2 may fit D (6 bases each). Trimming shortened V by 5 bases and J by 8 bases, and 22 bases separated the two germline ends. Germline loops: CDR1 MNHNS, CDR2 SASEGT. The CDR3 length is 16 residues. The CDR3 loop is CASSRQIAEGGDEQFF. CDR3 nucleotides: TGTGCCAGCAGTCGCCAGATAGCAGAGGGGGGCGATGAGCAGTTCTTC.

V gene TRBV2 combines with J gene TRBJ1-3; TRBD1 aligns across 7 bases. Trimming cost V 6 bases and J 5 bases; bases outside gene matches: 10. The CDR3 sequence is 15 residues long. CDR1 is SNHLY and CDR2 is FYNNEI in the germline V gene. CDR3 nucleotides: TGTGCCAGCAGCGCCAACAGGGGATTAAGAAACACCATATATTTT. Protein: CASSANRGLRNTIYF.

This clonotype was observed at least ten times. The J gene is TRBJ2-4, the V gene TRBV5-6, with a tentative D call TRBD1 (5 bases). Germline loops: CDR1 SGHDT, CDR2 YYEEEE. This CDR3 has 16 amino acids. V was trimmed by 3 bases and J by 1 base, leaving 14 bases between them. The CDR3 loop is CASSYRAAGAKNIQYF. CDR3 bases: TGTGCCAGCAGCTACCGGGCCGCAGGGGCCAAAAACATTCAGTACTTC. The full variable domain, rest sourced from reference TRBV5-6 and TRBJ2-4, is DAGVTQSPTHLIKTRGQQVTLRCSPKSGHDTVSWYQQALGQGPQFIFQYYEEEERQRGNFPDRFSGHQFPNYSSELNVNALLLGDSALYLCASSYRAAGAKNIQYFGAGTRLSVL.

The rearrangement links TRBV28 to TRBJ2-7, with D tentatively TRBD1 (5 bases). V was cut by 5 bases and J by 5 bases, with 13 bases left in between. This CDR3 is built from 13 residues. Germline assignment: CDR1 MDHEN and CDR2 SYDVKM. Here the CDR3 reads CASSTGQLNEQYF. CDR3 coding DNA: TGTGCCAGCAGTACCGGACAACTCAACGAGCAGTACTTC. The variable domain in full, completed from reference TRBV28 and TRBJ2-7, reads DVKVTQSSRYLVKRTGEKVFLECVQDMDHENMFWYRQDPGLGLRLIYFSYDVKMKEKGDIPEGYSVSREKKERFSLILESASTNQTSMYLCASSTGQLNEQYFGPGTRLTVT.

Many counts were recorded for this clonotype. The chain couples TRBV15 to TRBJ2-3; D is ambiguous. The CDR3 consists of 14 residues. Deletions cut 0 bases from V and 1 base from J, with 5 bases between. Per germline, CDR1 LNHNV and CDR2 YYDKDF (reference sequence). The DNA for the CDR3 is TGTGCCACCAGCAGAGAGTGGGGCACAGATACGCAGTATTTT. Protein product: CATSREWGTDTQYF.

This clonotype was counted at least ten times. The V and J genes are TRBV5-4 and TRBJ2-1; a weak D match, TRBD2 (5 bases). CDR3 length: 13 amino acids. Trimming left V 7 bases short and J 5 bases short, with 13 bases between. Germline CDR1 reads SGHNT; CDR2 reads YYREEE (reference sequence). CDR3 protein: CASESGKDNEQFF. CDR3 sequence (DNA): TGTGCCAGCGAAAGCGGAAAAGACAATGAGCAGTTCTTC.